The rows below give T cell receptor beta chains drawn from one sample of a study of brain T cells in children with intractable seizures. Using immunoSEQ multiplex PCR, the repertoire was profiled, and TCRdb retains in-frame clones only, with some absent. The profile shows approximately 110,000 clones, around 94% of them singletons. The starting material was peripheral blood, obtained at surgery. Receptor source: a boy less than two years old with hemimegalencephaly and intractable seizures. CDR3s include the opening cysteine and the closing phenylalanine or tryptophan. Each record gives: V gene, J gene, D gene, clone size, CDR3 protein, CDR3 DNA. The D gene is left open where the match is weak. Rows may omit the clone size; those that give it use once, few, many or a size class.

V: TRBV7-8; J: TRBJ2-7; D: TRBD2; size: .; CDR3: CASSRETSTSYEQYF; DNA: TGTGCCAGCAGCCGCGAGACTAGCACCTCCTACGAGCAGTACTTC
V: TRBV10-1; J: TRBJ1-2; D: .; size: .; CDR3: CARPGRLNYGYTF; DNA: TGCGCCAGGCCCGGACGGCTTAACTATGGCTACACCTTC
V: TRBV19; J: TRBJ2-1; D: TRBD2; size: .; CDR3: CASRPAGIYNEQFF; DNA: TGTGCCAGTAGACCAGCGGGAATCTACAATGAGCAGTTCTTC
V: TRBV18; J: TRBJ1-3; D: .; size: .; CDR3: CASSPIPDMRSGNTIYF; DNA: TGTGCCAGCTCACCAATCCCGGACATGAGATCTGGAAACACCATATATTTT
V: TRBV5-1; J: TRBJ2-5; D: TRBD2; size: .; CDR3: CASSFGLAGGETQYF; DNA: TGCGCCAGCAGCTTCGGCCTAGCGGGCGGAGAGACCCAGTACTTC
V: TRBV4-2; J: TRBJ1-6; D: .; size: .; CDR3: CASSPDSPNSPLHF; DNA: TGTGCCAGCAGCCCGGACAGTCCGAATTCACCCCTCCACTTT
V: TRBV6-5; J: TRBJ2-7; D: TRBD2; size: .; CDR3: CASSYGAGVGEQYF; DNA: TGTGCCAGCAGTTACGGAGCGGGAGTCGGGGAGCAGTACTTC
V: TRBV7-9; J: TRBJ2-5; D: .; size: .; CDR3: CASSLEGGPGETQYF; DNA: TGTGCCAGCAGCTTAGAGGGCGGGCCAGGCGAGACCCAGTACTTC
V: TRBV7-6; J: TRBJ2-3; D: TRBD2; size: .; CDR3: CASSSVSGRAGTDTQYF; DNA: TGTGCCAGCAGCTCAGTAAGCGGGAGGGCAGGCACAGATACGCAGTATTTT
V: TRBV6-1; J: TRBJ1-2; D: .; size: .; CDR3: CASSEVKLGGYTF; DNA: TGTGCCAGCAGTGAAGTAAAGCTTGGGGGCTACACCTTC
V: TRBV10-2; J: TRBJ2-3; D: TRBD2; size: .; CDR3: CASSGPGLAGADTQYF; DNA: TGCGCCAGCAGCGGACCGGGACTAGCGGGCGCAGATACGCAGTATTTT
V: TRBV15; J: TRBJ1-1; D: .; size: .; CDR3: CATSRDIRRGAFF; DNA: TGTGCCACCAGCAGAGATATCCGGAGAGGGGCTTTCTTT
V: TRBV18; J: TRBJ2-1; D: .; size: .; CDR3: CASSPINTQTGYNEQFF; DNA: TGTGCCAGCTCACCGATAAACACACAAACAGGTTACAATGAGCAGTTCTTC
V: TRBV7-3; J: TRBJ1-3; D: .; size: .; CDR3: CASSLSGTGNTIYF; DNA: TGTGCCAGCAGCTTATCCGGAACTGGAAACACCATATATTTT
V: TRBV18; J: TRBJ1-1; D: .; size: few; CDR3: CASSPLPGQQAFF; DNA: TGTGCCAGCTCACCCCTCCCTGGGCAGCAAGCTTTCTTT
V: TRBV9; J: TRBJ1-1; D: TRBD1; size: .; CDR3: CASRKGALPEAEAFF; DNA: TGTGCCTCAAGGAAGGGGGCGCTCCCCGAGGCTGAAGCTTTCTTT
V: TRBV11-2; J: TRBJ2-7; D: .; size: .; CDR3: CASGPTHRRNEQYF; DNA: TGTGCCAGCGGCCCGACTCACAGGAGGAACGAGCAGTACTTC
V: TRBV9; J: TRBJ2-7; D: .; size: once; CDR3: CASSVGISRQSSYEQYF; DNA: TGTGCCAGCAGCGTAGGTATCTCGCGACAGAGCTCCTACGAGCAGTACTTC
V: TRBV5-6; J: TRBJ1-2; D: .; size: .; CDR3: CASSLDLGGPAANYGYTF; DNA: TGTGCCAGCAGCTTGGATTTAGGGGGGCCGGCAGCTAACTATGGCTACACCTTC
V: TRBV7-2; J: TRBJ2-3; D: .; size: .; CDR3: CASSLEPGSTDTQYF; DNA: TGTGCCAGCAGCTTAGAACCAGGCAGCACAGATACGCAGTATTTT
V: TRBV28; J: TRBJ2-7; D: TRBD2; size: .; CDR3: CASPPAGGSGYEQYF; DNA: TGTGCCAGCCCACCGGCGGGGGGGTCGGGCTACGAGCAGTACTTC
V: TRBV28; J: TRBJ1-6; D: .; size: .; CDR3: CASSFVHARGSYNSPLHF; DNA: TGTGCCAGCAGTTTCGTACACGCCAGGGGCTCCTATAATTCACCCCTCCACTTT
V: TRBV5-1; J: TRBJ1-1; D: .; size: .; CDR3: CASSLMDLTTEAFF; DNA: TGCGCCAGCAGCTTAATGGACCTGACCACTGAAGCTTTCTTT
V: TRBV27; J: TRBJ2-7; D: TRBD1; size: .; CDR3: CASSLGTEYEQYF; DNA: TGTGCCAGCAGTTTAGGGACAGAGTACGAGCAGTACTTC
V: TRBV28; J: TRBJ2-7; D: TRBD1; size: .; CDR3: CASSQLLRDRHEQYF; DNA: TGTGCCAGCAGTCAACTCCTCCGGGACAGGCACGAGCAGTACTTC
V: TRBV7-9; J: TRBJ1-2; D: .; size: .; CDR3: CASSSSGHYGYTF; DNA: TGTGCCAGCAGCTCTTCCGGCCACTATGGCTACACCTTC
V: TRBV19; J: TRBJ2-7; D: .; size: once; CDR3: CASSMKGSGSSYEQYF; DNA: TGTGCCAGTAGTATGAAGGGTAGCGGTAGCTCCTACGAGCAGTACTTC
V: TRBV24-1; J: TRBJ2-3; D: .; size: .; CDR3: CATSERGAEDTQYF; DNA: TGTGCCACCAGTGAAAGGGGGGCGGAAGATACGCAGTATTTT
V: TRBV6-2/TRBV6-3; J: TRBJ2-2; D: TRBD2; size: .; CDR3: CASSYAGVGTGELFF; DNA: TGTGCCAGCAGTTACGCGGGAGTGGGCACCGGGGAGCTGTTTTTT
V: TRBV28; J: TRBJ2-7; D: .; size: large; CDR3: CASSLFDGSYEQYF; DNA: TGTGCCAGCAGTTTATTCGACGGTTCCTACGAGCAGTACTTC
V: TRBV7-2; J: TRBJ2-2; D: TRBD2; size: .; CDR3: CASRGLAGERTGELFF; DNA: TGTGCCAGCAGAGGACTAGCGGGAGAGAGGACCGGGGAGCTGTTTTTT
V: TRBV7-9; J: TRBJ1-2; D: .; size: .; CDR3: CASSLAWQTTGQDGYTF; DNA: TGTGCCAGCAGCTTAGCGTGGCAGACAACCGGCCAGGATGGCTACACCTTC
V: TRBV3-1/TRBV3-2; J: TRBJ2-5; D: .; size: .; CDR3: CASSQESNLFETQYF; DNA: TGTGCCAGCAGCCAAGAGTCGAATCTCTTTGAGACCCAGTACTTC
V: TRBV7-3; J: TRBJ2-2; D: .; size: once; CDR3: CASSLYGWNTGELFF; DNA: TGTGCCAGCAGCTTATATGGGTGGAACACCGGGGAGCTGTTTTTT
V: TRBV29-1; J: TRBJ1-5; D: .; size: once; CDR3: CSVSQGNQPQHF; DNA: TGCAGCGTTTCACAGGGAAATCAGCCCCAGCATTTT
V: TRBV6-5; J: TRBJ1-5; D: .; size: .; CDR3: CASSRTIYQPQHF; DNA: TGTGCCAGCAGTCGGACCATCTATCAGCCCCAGCATTTT
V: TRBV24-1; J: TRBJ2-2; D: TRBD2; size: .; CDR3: CATSEASGRQNTGELFF; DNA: TGTGCCACCAGTGAGGCTAGCGGGAGGCAGAACACCGGGGAGCTGTTTTTT
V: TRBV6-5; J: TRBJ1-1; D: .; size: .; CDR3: CASSYSGMNTEAFF; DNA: TGTGCCAGCAGTTATTCGGGCATGAACACTGAAGCTTTCTTT